Following are 23 T cell receptor beta chains from one sample sequenced in a study of CD8 T cells in ankylosing spondylitis. TCRdb used MiXCR to reprocess the 5' RACE reads, holding one entry per CDR3 protein. There are 200,000 or so distinct CDR3 sequences in the sample; 10% to 15% occur only once, and around 10% lies in the top ten. The sample comprised blood, either unsorted or a sorted T cell fraction (not recorded which). These receptors came from a female donor with ankylosing spondylitis or in good health (not recorded which).

This clonotype was counted many times. The V call is TRBV24-1, the J call TRBJ2-1; 8 bases fit TRBD1. Germline-derived CDR1 and CDR2 are KGHDR and SFDVKD. The CDR3 is 14 residues long. After removal of 3 bases from V and 6 bases from J, the junction contained 3 bases not matched to a gene. The CDR3 here is CATSDLDRGNEQFF. The CDR3, as DNA: TGTGCCACCAGTGATCTTGACAGGGGCAATGAGCAGTTCTTC.

This clonotype was found a few times. The chain recombines TRBV4-2 with TRBJ1-1; D is perhaps TRBD1 (5 bases). CDR3 size: 13 residues. Germline-derived CDR1 and CDR2 are LGHNA and YNFKEQ. V was shortened by 0 bases and J by 10 bases, with 12 bases between the two germline ends. DNA for the CDR3: TGTGCCAGCAGCCAAGATTCGGGGGTCGCAGCTTTCTTT. It specifies CASSQDSGVAAFF.

This clonotype has a count of ten or more. V and J are TRBV12-3 or TRBV12-4 and TRBJ1-4; no clear D. Trimming stripped 1 base from V and 10 bases from J, with 7 bases between. There are 12 residues in the CDR3. CDR3 region: CASSLEHGKLFF. For the CDR3, the DNA is TGTGCCAGCAGTTTAGAGCATGGAAAACTGTTTTTT.

This clonotype was seen repeatedly, ten times or more. The rearrangement links TRBV12-3 or TRBV12-4 to TRBJ2-3; no clear D. CDR3 size: 14 residues. Trimming took 1 base from V and 7 from J, leaving 12 bases between them. The CDR3 sequence: CASSLVGTLYTQYF. The CDR3, as DNA: TGTGCCAGCAGTTTAGTGGGAACTCTTTATACGCAGTATTTT.

This clonotype came up many times. The genes are TRBV3-1 and TRBJ1-1; D gene uncertain. CDR3 length: 12 residues. Germline values: CDR1 LGHDT, CDR2 YNNKEL (reference sequence). V was clipped by 6 bases and J by 6 bases, with 11 bases between them. The CDR3 loop is CASRLREAEAFF. CDR3 nucleotide sequence: TGTGCCAGCAGGCTGAGGGAAGCTGAAGCTTTCTTT.

For this clonotype: Compared with germline, one end of the junction differs, possibly owing to a read error. The chain employs TRBV20-1 and TRBJ2-1; the match to TRBD2 covers 7 bases. Germline assignment: CDR1 DFQATT and CDR2 SNEGSKA (reference sequence). This CDR3 spans 16 amino acids. CDR3 residues: CSARPSGRSSYNGQFF. Here the CDR3 DNA reads TGCAGTGCTAGGCCTAGCGGACGTAGCTCCTACAATGGGCAGTTCTTC.

This chain links TRBV28 with TRBJ2-7; TRBD1 might be the D (5 bases). V lost 3 bases and J lost 0, with 12 bases in between. The CDR3 totals 15 residues. Germline-derived CDR1 and CDR2 are MDHEN and SYDVKM. CDR3 DNA: TGTGCCAGCAGTTTGACACAGGTGATCTCCTACGAGCAGTACTTC. This sequence encodes CASSLTQVISYEQYF.

This clonotype has at least ten counts. The gene calls are TRBV20-1 and TRBJ1-2; TRBD1 matches 7 bases. The CDR3 extends over 13 amino acids. Germline CDR1 is DFQATT and CDR2 is SNEGSKA (reference sequence). Trimming removed 6 bases from V and 3 bases from J; junction bases left unmatched: 7. The CDR3 DNA follows: TGCAGTGCCCTACCTCAGGGGGACTATGGCTACACCTTC. Translated, it gives CSALPQGDYGYTF.

As to this clonotype: The germline gene is not matched at one end of the junction; a read error may be the cause. The V and J genes are TRBV12-3 or TRBV12-4 and TRBJ2-3; a weak D match, TRBD2 (5 bases). This CDR3 region has 18 residues. The DNA of the CDR3 is TGTACCAGCAGCCCCTGGAGCCGGAGGCTGATAACCCGGGATACGCAGTATTTT. Protein product: CTSSPWSRRLITRDTQYF.

The table lists this clonotype with a few counts. The chain joins TRBV20-1 to TRBJ1-1, with D possibly matching TRBD1 (6 bases). V lost 5 bases and J 5 bases, leaving 24 bases between the germline ends. The CDR3 contains 16 residues. Germline loops: CDR1 DFQATT, CDR2 SNEGSKA (reference sequence). The CDR3 nucleotides read TGCAGTGCTCCGAGGCTGTTTACTAAACAGGGTACTGAAGCTTTCTTT. It codes for CSAPRLFTKQGTEAFF.

This clonotype was detected many times. This chain connects TRBV12-3 or TRBV12-4 to TRBJ2-1; 11 nucleotides align to TRBD2. With V trimmed by 6 bases and J by 6 bases, 13 bases remained unmatched. This CDR3 has 17 residues. CDR3 amino acids: CASRRLAGNAPRNEQFF. Here the CDR3 DNA reads TGTGCCAGCAGACGACTAGCGGGAAACGCTCCTCGCAATGAGCAGTTCTTC.

This clonotype was observed at least ten times. The chain combines TRBV30 with TRBJ2-1; maybe TRBD2 (5 bases). The CDR3 runs to 12 residues. V lost 5 bases and J 9 bases, leaving 14 bases between the germline ends. The germline V gene encodes CDR1 GTSNPN and CDR2 SVGIG (reference sequence). The CDR3 DNA is TGTGCCTGGTCTAGGACTGTCGGTGAGCAGTTCTTC. Protein: CAWSRTVGEQFF.

This clonotype occurred many times. The rearrangement joins TRBV12-3 or TRBV12-4 to TRBJ1-4, with no clear D. V lost 3 bases and J lost 8, with 10 bases in between. The CDR3 sequence is 13 residues long. This CDR3 is CASSLNEWEKLFF. CDR3 in DNA: TGTGCCAGCAGTTTGAACGAGTGGGAAAAACTGTTTTTT.

The V call is TRBV29-1, the J call TRBJ1-1; TRBD1 matches at 10 bases. Germline CDR1 and CDR2: SQVTM and ANQGSEA. The trim removed 3 bases at V and 1 base at J, leaving 11 bases unmatched. The CDR3 is 17 residues long. The chain's CDR3 is CSVDPERQGAWNTEAFF. CDR3 in DNA: TGCAGCGTTGACCCCGAAAGACAGGGGGCCTGGAACACTGAAGCTTTCTTT.

This clonotype was counted ten times or more. The V gene is TRBV11-1, the J gene TRBJ2-1; the match to TRBD2 covers 9 bases. CDR1 is SGHAT and CDR2 is FQDESV in the germline V gene (reference sequence). V lost 1 base, J lost 3 bases, and 13 bases stayed unmatched. The CDR3 consists of 19 residues. The CDR3 DNA reads as TGTGCCAGCAGCTTAGAACGGCTAGCGGGAAAGCTGAGCTACAATGAGCAGTTCTTC. This sequence encodes CASSLERLAGKLSYNEQFF.

This clonotype was observed many times. This chain uses TRBV4-1 with TRBJ2-1; 12 bases match TRBD2. The CDR3 consists of 19 residues. The V gene end was trimmed by 0 bases and the J gene end by 0 bases; junction bases not matched to a gene: 6. The germline CDR1 and CDR2 sequences are MGHRA and YSYEKL. The CDR3 region is CASSQEGTSGYGSYNEQFF. In nucleotides, the CDR3 is TGCGCCAGCAGCCAAGAAGGGACTAGCGGGTATGGCTCCTACAATGAGCAGTTCTTC.

The table lists this clonotype with many counts. This chain uses TRBV20-1 with TRBJ1-5; perhaps TRBD1 as D (5 bases). The germline CDR1 and CDR2 sequences are DFQATT and SNEGSKA (reference sequence). V was shortened by 5 bases and J by 2 bases, with 13 bases between the two germline ends. The CDR3 runs to 14 residues. The CDR3 nucleotides read TGCAGTGCTCCTCGGGGGGAGGGCAATCAGCCCCAGCATTTT. This translates into CSAPRGEGNQPQHF.

There are many counts of this clonotype. The genes are TRBV7-9 and TRBJ1-1; D is unclear. Trimming took 5 bases from V and 2 from J, leaving 9 bases between them. The germline gives CDR1 SEHNR, CDR2 FQNEAQ (reference sequence). The CDR3 runs 13 residues. The CDR3 nucleotides are TGTGCCAGCAGCCGGGCAGCTAACACTGAAGCTTTCTTT. Protein: CASSRAANTEAFF.

This clonotype was counted at least ten times. The chain combines TRBV28 with TRBJ2-1; TRBD1 matches at 9 bases. With V trimmed by 8 bases and J by 7 bases, 15 bases remained unmatched. The CDR3 is 16 amino acids. The V gene's germline CDR1 is MDHEN and CDR2 SYDVKM. CDR3 DNA sequence: TGTGCCAGCGGCAATGAGGGACAGGGATTATGGAATGAGCAGTTCTTC. Its translation is CASGNEGQGLWNEQFF.

In this sample, this clonotype turned up many times. V and J are TRBV20-1 and TRBJ1-1, with D hard to call. The CDR3 extends over 15 amino acids. In germline, CDR1 is DFQATT, CDR2 SNEGSKA (reference sequence). V dropped 2 bases and J dropped 1 base, with 14 bases sitting between them. The DNA of the CDR3 is TGCAGTGCTAGACCTTTGACGGCGGGGAACACTGAAGCTTTCTTT. Protein product: CSARPLTAGNTEAFF.

This clonotype was detected many times. The chain joins TRBV4-1 to TRBJ1-2, with TRBD1 matching 8 bases. CDR1 is MGHRA, CDR2 YSYEKL, per germline. The CDR3 consists of 16 residues. V dropped 2 bases and J dropped 6; count of bases not matched to a gene: 11. CDR3 DNA: TGCGCCAGCAGCCAAAGAGCCACCGGACAGGGACATGGCTACACCTTC. As protein: CASSQRATGQGHGYTF.

V gene TRBV30 combines with J gene TRBJ2-7, with D possibly matching TRBD1 (5 bases). The V gene's germline CDR1 is GTSNPN and CDR2 SVGIG (reference sequence). Trimming removed 5 bases at V and 4 bases at J, with 12 bases between. The CDR3 has 12 residues. The CDR3 DNA reads as TGTGCCTGGGGCCTGGACACATACGAGCAGTACTTC. Its translation is CAWGLDTYEQYF.

This clonotype showed up many times. The chain employs TRBV20-1 and TRBJ2-3, with 10 bases matching TRBD2. V lost 5 bases, J lost 1 base, and 6 bases stayed unmatched. CDR1 is DFQATT and CDR2 is SNEGSKA in the germline V gene (reference sequence). CDR3 length: 15 residues. CDR3 sequence reads: CSAPKGTSGTDTQYF. DNA for the CDR3: TGCAGTGCTCCCAAGGGGACTAGCGGCACAGATACGCAGTATTTT.